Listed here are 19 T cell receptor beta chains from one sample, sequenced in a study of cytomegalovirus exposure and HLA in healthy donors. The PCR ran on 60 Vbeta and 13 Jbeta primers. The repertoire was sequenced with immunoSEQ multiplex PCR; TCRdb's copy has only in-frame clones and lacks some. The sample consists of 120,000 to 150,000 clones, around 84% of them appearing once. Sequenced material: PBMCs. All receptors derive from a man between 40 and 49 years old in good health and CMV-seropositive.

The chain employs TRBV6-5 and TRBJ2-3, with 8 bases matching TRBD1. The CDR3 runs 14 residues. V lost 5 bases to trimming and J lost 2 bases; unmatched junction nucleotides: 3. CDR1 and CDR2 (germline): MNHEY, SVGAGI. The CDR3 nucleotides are TGTGCCAGCAGTCGGACAGGGCCCACAGATACGCAGTATTTT. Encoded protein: CASSRTGPTDTQYF.

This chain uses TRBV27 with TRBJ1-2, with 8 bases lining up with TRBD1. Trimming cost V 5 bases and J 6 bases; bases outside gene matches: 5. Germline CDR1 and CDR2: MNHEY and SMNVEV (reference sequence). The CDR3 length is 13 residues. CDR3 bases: TGTGCCAGCAGTGCCGGACAGGGCGATGGCTACACCTTC. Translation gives CASSAGQGDGYTF.

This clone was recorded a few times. DNA for the CDR3: TGCGCCAGCAGTGGCAGCGTTCTCTATGGCTACACCTTC. It specifies CASSGSVLYGYTF. The gene calls are TRBV5-1 and TRBJ1-2, with no clear D. CDR3 length: 13 residues. Germline CDR1 and CDR2: SGHRS and YFSETQ. The ends were cut back, 5 bases at V and 4 bases at J, with 12 bases in the middle.

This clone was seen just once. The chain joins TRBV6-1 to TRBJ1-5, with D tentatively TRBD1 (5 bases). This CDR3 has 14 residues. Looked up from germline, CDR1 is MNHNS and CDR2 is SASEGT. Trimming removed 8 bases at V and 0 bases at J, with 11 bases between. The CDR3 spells CASGWTSSNQPQHF. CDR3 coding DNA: TGTGCCAGCGGTTGGACAAGTAGCAATCAGCCCCAGCATTTT.

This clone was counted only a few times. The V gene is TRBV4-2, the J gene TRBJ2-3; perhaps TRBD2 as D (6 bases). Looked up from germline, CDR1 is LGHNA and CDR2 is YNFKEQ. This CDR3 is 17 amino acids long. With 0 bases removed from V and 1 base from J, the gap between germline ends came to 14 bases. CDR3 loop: CASSQDTGSGRTDTQYF. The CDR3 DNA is TGTGCCAGCAGCCAAGATACTGGAAGCGGGCGCACAGATACGCAGTATTTT.

The chain's CDR3 is CAWTSGSQYEQFF. CDR3 bases: TGTGCCTGGACTAGCGGGAGTCAATATGAGCAGTTCTTC. The chain is built from TRBV30 and TRBJ2-1; 10 bases map to TRBD2. Germline CDR1 is GTSNPN and CDR2 is SVGIG (reference sequence). CDR3 size: 13 residues. After removal of 4 bases from V and 8 bases from J, the junction contained 5 bases not matched to a gene. Looking up the rest from reference TRBV30 and TRBJ2-1 gives the full variable domain: SQTIHQWPATLVQPVGSPLSLECTVEGTSNPNLYWYRQAAGRGLQLLFYSVGIGQISSEVPQNLSASRPQDRQFILSSKKLLLSDSGFYLCAWTSGSQYEQFFGPGTRLTVL.

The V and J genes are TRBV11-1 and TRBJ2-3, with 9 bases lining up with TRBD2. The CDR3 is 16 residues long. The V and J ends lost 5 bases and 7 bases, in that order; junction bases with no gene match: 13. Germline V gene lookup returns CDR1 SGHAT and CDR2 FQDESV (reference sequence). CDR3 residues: CASSHFASGTTNTQYF. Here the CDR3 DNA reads TGTGCCAGCAGCCACTTCGCTAGCGGGACGACCAATACGCAGTATTTT. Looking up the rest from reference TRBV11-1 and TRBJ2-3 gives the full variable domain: EAEVAQSPRYKITEKSQAVAFWCDPISGHATLYWYRQILGQGPELLVQFQDESVVDDSQLPKDRFSAERLKGVDSTLKIQPAELGDSAMYLCASSHFASGTTNTQYFGPGTRLTVL.

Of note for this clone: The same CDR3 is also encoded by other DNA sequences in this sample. CDR3: CASSLGDSNEQFF. The CDR3 DNA follows: TGTGCCAGCAGCTTAGGAGATTCCAATGAGCAGTTCTTC. V gene TRBV11-2 combines with J gene TRBJ2-1; no firm D call. The CDR3 consists of 13 residues. The V end lost 1 base, the J end lost 6 bases, and 7 bases lay between the germline ends. Germline V gene lookup returns CDR1 SGHAT and CDR2 FQNNGV.

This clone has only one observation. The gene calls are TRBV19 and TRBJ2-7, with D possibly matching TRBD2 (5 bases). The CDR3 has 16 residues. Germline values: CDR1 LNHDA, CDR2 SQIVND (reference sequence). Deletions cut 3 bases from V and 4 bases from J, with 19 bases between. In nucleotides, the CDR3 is TGTGCCAGTAGTATTGGAGGTCACCAACGAACGTACGAGCAGTACTTC. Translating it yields CASSIGGHQRTYEQYF.

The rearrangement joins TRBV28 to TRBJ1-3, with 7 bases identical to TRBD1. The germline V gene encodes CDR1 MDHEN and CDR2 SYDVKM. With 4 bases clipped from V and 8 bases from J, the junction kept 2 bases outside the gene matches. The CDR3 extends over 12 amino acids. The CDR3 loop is CASSSDRDTIYF. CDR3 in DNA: TGTGCCAGCAGTTCTGACAGGGACACCATATATTTT.

The CDR3 nucleotides read TGTGCCAGCAGTTTCGGCCGAACAGACACCGGGGAGCTGTTTTTT. It translates to CASSFGRTDTGELFF. The chain links TRBV28 to TRBJ2-2; the D is unclear. This CDR3 has 15 amino acids. The germline gives CDR1 MDHEN, CDR2 SYDVKM. V was pared by 3 bases and J by 3 bases, with 11 bases between.

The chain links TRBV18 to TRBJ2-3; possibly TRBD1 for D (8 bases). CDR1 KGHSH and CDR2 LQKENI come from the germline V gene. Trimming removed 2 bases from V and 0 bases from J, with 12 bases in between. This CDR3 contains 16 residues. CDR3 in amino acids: CASSPDRGGSTDTQYF. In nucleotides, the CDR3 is TGTGCCAGCTCACCAGACAGGGGAGGGAGCACAGATACGCAGTATTTT.

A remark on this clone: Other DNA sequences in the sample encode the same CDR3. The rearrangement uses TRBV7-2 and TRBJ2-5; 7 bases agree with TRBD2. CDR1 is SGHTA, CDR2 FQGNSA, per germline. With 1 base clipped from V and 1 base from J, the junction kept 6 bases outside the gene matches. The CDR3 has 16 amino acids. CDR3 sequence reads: CASSLGNSGSQETQYF. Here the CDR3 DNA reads TGTGCCAGCAGCTTAGGGAATAGCGGGTCCCAAGAGACCCAGTACTTC.

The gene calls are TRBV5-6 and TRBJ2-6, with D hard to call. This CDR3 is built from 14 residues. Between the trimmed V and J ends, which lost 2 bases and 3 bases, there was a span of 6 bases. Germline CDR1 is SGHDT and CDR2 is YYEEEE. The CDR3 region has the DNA TGTGCCAGCAGCTTTTACTTTGGGGCCAACGTCCTGACTTTC. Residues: CASSFYFGANVLTF.

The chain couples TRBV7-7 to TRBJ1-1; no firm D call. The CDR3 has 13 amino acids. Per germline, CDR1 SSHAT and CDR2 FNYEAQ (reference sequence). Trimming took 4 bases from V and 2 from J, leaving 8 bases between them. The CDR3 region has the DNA TGTGCCAGCAGCTCTCAGGAAAACACTGAAGCTTTCTTT. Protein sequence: CASSSQENTEAFF. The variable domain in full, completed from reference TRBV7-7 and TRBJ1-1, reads GAGVSQSPRYKVTKRGQDVTLRCDPISSHATLYWYQQALGQGPEFLTYFNYEAQPDKSGLPSDRFSAERPEGSISTLTIQRTEQRDSAMYRCASSSQENTEAFFGQGTRLTVV.

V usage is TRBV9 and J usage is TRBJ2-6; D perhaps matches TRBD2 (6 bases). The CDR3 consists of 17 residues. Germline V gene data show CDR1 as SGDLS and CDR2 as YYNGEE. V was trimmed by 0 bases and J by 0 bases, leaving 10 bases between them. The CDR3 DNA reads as TGTGCCAGCAGCGTAGGGGTGGGGGGCTCTGGGGCCAACGTCCTGACTTTC. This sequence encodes CASSVGVGGSGANVLTF.

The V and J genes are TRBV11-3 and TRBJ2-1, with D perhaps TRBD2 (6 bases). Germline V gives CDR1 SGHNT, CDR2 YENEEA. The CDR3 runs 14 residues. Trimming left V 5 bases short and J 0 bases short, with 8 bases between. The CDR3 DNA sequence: TGTGCCAGCAGCCCCGGGGGCTCCTACAATGAGCAGTTCTTC. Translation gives CASSPGGSYNEQFF.

The CDR3 nucleotides read TGTGCCTGGAGTGTACCATGGGCAGGGCTGGGCACAGATACGCAGTATTTT. It specifies CAWSVPWAGLGTDTQYF. This sequence joins TRBV30 and TRBJ2-3, with D tentatively TRBD1 (5 bases). Germline V gives CDR1 GTSNPN, CDR2 SVGIG (reference sequence). The V end lost 0 bases, the J end lost 1 base, and 17 bases lay between the germline ends. The CDR3 runs 17 residues.

CDR3: CASSIGQSSYEQYF. The CDR3, as DNA: TGTGCCAGTAGTATCGGACAGAGCTCCTACGAGCAGTACTTC. The chain has TRBV19 and TRBJ2-7, with D possibly being TRBD1 (6 bases). Germline loops: CDR1 LNHDA, CDR2 SQIVND (reference sequence). The CDR3 covers 14 residues. V lost 3 bases and J 0 bases, leaving 9 bases between the germline ends.